Presented here are 25 T cell receptor beta chains from one specimen sequenced in a study of PD-L1 blockade in urothelial cancer. The protocol was immunoSEQ multiplex PCR, while the TCRdb copy is restricted to in-frame clones and leaves out a portion. The repertoire includes fewer than 85,000 clones, roughly 86% of them detected once, and approximately 10% sits in the top ten. Stated time point: peripheral blood 6 weeks after treatment start. Specimen: PBMCs, collected around atezolizumab (anti-PD-L1) treatment. The receptors stem from a man aged 55-75 years with urothelial cancer.

This CDR3 is CASSPRWASGRYSGSYNEQFF. CDR3 DNA sequence: TGTGCCAGCAGCCCCCGGTGGGCTAGCGGGAGATACAGTGGGTCCTACAATGAGCAGTTCTTC. J is TRBJ2-1 and V is TRBV4-2; 10 bases map to TRBD2. The V gene's germline CDR1 is LGHNA and CDR2 YNFKEQ. This CDR3 contains 21 residues. Losses at the gene ends were 4 bases for V and 1 base for J; bases not matched to a gene: 19.

Of note for this clone: The junction differs from germline at one of its ends, possibly a read error. V gene TRBV6-5 combines with J gene TRBJ2-1; tentative D call: TRBD2 (6 bases). Germline V lookup: CDR1 MNHEY, CDR2 SVGAGI. The CDR3 covers 11 residues. This chain's CDR3 is CASSRGLISVF. As DNA, the CDR3 is TGTGCCAGCAGCCGCGGACTAATTTCGGTCTTC.

The chain couples TRBV6-5 to TRBJ2-6, with TRBD1 as a possible D gene (5 bases). The CDR3 length is 16 residues. Trimming left V 4 bases short and J 4 bases short, with 14 bases between. CDR1 MNHEY and CDR2 SVGAGI come from the germline V gene. The CDR3 protein is CASSFLRGSGANVLTF. DNA of the CDR3: TGTGCCAGCAGTTTTTTAAGGGGCTCCGGGGCCAACGTCCTGACTTTC.

This chain uses TRBV15 with TRBJ2-3; D might be TRBD2 (6 bases). The CDR3 is 16 residues long. V was clipped by 4 bases and J by 1 base, with 15 bases between them. CDR1 and CDR2 from the germline V gene are LNHNV and YYDKDF (reference sequence). The CDR3 nucleotides are TGTGCCACCAGCACAAGACTAGAGGTCGGCACAGATACGCAGTATTTT. This translates into CATSTRLEVGTDTQYF.

This sequence joins TRBV30 and TRBJ1-1; D might be TRBD1 (6 bases). V was pared by 5 bases and J by 11 bases, with 15 bases between. Looked up from germline, CDR1 is GTSNPN and CDR2 is SVGIG (reference sequence). This CDR3 spans 11 amino acids. The CDR3 bases are TGTGCCTGGGGAAAGCAGGGGAAGGCTTTCTTT. It yields the protein CAWGKQGKAFF.

This sequence joins TRBV7-9 and TRBJ1-4; no reliable D call. Between the trimmed V and J ends, which lost 1 base and 5 bases, there was a span of 8 bases. The CDR3 runs to 14 residues. CDR1 and CDR2 from the germline V gene are SEHNR and FQNEAQ (reference sequence). Here the CDR3 reads CASSLGAINEKLFF. CDR3 DNA sequence: TGTGCCAGCAGCTTAGGGGCGATCAATGAAAAACTGTTTTTT.

The chain couples TRBV6-6 to TRBJ2-5, with D maybe TRBD2 (7 bases). This CDR3 has 14 residues. Trimming removed 8 bases from V and 4 bases from J, with 17 bases in between. Germline values: CDR1 MNHNY, CDR2 SVGAGI (reference sequence). The CDR3 DNA follows: TGTGCCAGCGACGTGAGGGGGGGCCGAGAGACCCAGTACTTC. Its translation is CASDVRGGRETQYF.

The V and J genes are TRBV18 and TRBJ2-2; 7 bases match TRBD2. CDR3 length equals 16 residues. J lost 1 base, V lost 4 bases, and 6 bases had no gene match. CDR1 KGHSH and CDR2 LQKENI come from the germline V gene. In DNA form, the CDR3 reads TGTGCCAGCTCACGGCTAGCGGCCATGAACACCGGGGAGCTGTTTTTT. It yields the protein CASSRLAAMNTGELFF.

This clone was seen just once. This chain uses TRBV19 with TRBJ1-1, with 8 bases fitting TRBD1. J was trimmed by 1 base and V by 3 bases; bases with no gene match: 16. Germline V lookup: CDR1 LNHDA, CDR2 SQIVND (reference sequence). The CDR3 length is 19 residues. The CDR3 DNA reads TGTGCCAGTAGTATCCCACTAGCCTTCCAGGGGACAGGGAACACTGAAGCTTTCTTT. Amino acid sequence: CASSIPLAFQGTGNTEAFF.

The chain recombines TRBV5-1 with TRBJ1-1; D not certain. Germline CDR1 and CDR2: SGHRS and YFSETQ. The CDR3 consists of 15 residues. V was pared by 3 bases and J by 6 bases, with 18 bases between. The CDR3 nucleotides read TGCGCCAGCAGCTCCCACCAGGTATCCAACGCTGAAGCTTTCTTT. It is translated as CASSSHQVSNAEAFF.

V usage is TRBV30 and J usage is TRBJ2-7; 10 positions match TRBD1. CDR1 GTSNPN and CDR2 SVGIG come from the germline V gene (reference sequence). This CDR3 spans 13 amino acids. The trim removed 5 bases at V and 6 bases at J, leaving 7 bases unmatched. The CDR3 DNA reads TGTGCCTGGGGGACAGGGGCTCCGGGCGAGCAGTACTTC. Residues: CAWGTGAPGEQYF.

The V call is TRBV18, the J call TRBJ2-4; 8 bases map to TRBD1. The J segment lost 5 bases and the V segment lost 4 bases, leaving 10 bases of the junction unmatched. This CDR3 region has 16 residues. Looked up from germline, CDR1 is KGHSH and CDR2 is LQKENI. DNA for the CDR3: TGTGCCAGCTCACTCGGGGGCCAGGGGGCGCAAAACATTCAGTACTTC. This gives the protein CASSLGGQGAQNIQYF. The full variable domain, rest sourced from reference TRBV18 and TRBJ2-4, is NAGVMQNPRHLVRRRGQEARLRCSPMKGHSHVYWYRQLPEEGLKFMVYLQKENIIDESGMPKERFSAEFPKEGPSILRIQQVVRGDSAAYFCASSLGGQGAQNIQYFGAGTRLSVL.

This clone has only one observation. The chain combines TRBV30 with TRBJ1-5; D is uncertain. CDR1 and CDR2 (germline): GTSNPN, SVGIG (reference sequence). CDR3 length: 14 amino acids. Between the trimmed V and J ends, which lost 2 bases and 1 base, there was a span of 9 bases. The CDR3 protein is CAWSNILSNQPQHF. CDR3 DNA: TGTGCCTGGAGTAACATCCTGAGCAATCAGCCCCAGCATTTT.

The V gene is TRBV5-1, the J gene TRBJ1-4; 9 nucleotides agree with TRBD1. CDR1 and CDR2 from the germline V gene are SGHRS and YFSETQ. CDR3 length: 14 residues. The J segment lost 7 bases and the V segment lost 4 bases, leaving 5 bases of the junction unmatched. The CDR3 DNA reads TGCGCCAGCAGCCTGGGACAGGGAAGTGAAAAACTGTTTTTT. Translating it yields CASSLGQGSEKLFF. Full variable domain (remainder filled in from reference TRBV5-1 and TRBJ1-4): KAGVTQTPRYLIKTRGQQVTLSCSPISGHRSVSWYQQTPGQGLQFLFEYFSETQRNKGNFPGRFSGRQFSNSRSEMNVSTLELGDSALYLCASSLGQGSEKLFFGSGTQLSVL.

Only one count was recorded for this clone. CDR3 amino acids: CASSLEPGGVETQYF. CDR3 DNA sequence: TGTGCCAGCAGCTTAGAGCCAGGGGGAGTAGAGACCCAGTACTTC. J is TRBJ2-5 and V is TRBV7-9; TRBD1 matches 7 bases. After removal of 1 base from V and 4 bases from J, the junction contained 6 bases not matched to a gene. The germline gives CDR1 SEHNR, CDR2 FQNEAQ (reference sequence). There are 15 residues in the CDR3.

This chain uses TRBV11-2 with TRBJ2-2; 9 bases align to TRBD1. V shed 5 bases and J 0 bases; nucleotides not matched to a gene: 4. The CDR3 has 16 residues. CDR1 and CDR2 from the germline V gene are SGHAT and FQNNGV. CDR3 amino acids: CASSHRQGANTGELFF. DNA for the CDR3: TGTGCCAGCAGCCATCGACAGGGGGCGAACACCGGGGAGCTGTTTTTT.

The chain carries TRBV7-3 and TRBJ2-6; TRBD1 aligns across 8 bases. V was clipped by 3 bases and J by 0 bases; unmatched bases: 4. This CDR3 region has 17 residues. Germline loops: CDR1 SGHTA, CDR2 FQGTGA. The CDR3 region has the DNA TGTGCCAGCAGCTTCCGGGACAGGTCCTCTGGGGCCAACGTCCTGACTTTC. The encoded protein is CASSFRDRSSGANVLTF.

This chain links TRBV1 with TRBJ2-7; the DNA was not used to check the table's D call, TRBD2. TRBV1 is reported as a pseudogene. CDR3 length: 16 residues. The CDR3 spells CTSSQGGLAGAYEQYF. CDR3 nucleotides: TGCACCAGCAGCCAAGGTGGACTAGCGGGAGCCTACGAGCAGTACTTC.

J is TRBJ2-7 and V is TRBV7-2, with D perhaps TRBD1 (6 bases). Germline-derived CDR1 and CDR2 are SGHTA and FQGNSA. The CDR3 totals 14 residues. V lost 0 bases and J lost 4, with 10 bases in between. The CDR3 protein is CASSLALQGYEQYF. In nucleotides, the CDR3 is TGTGCCAGCAGCTTAGCCCTACAGGGTTACGAGCAGTACTTC.

The chain joins TRBV23-1 to TRBJ2-7; 12 nucleotides match TRBD2. TRBV23-1 is assigned to the ORF class and has an uncertain function. The J segment lost 0 bases and the V segment lost 1 base, leaving 22 bases of the junction unmatched. This CDR3 has 23 residues. The CDR3 DNA follows: TGCGCCAGCAGTCAATTCCATTTCAATGCGACTAGCGGGGGCATTAGGAGCTCCTACGAGCAGTACTTC. Protein: CASSQFHFNATSGGIRSSYEQYF.

The V and J genes are TRBV5-6 and TRBJ1-5, with D unresolved. Germline loops: CDR1 SGHDT, CDR2 YYEEEE. This CDR3 has 16 amino acids. V lost 1 base, J lost 3 bases, and 14 bases lay in between. CDR3 residues: CASSLTDAGNNQPQHF. The CDR3, as DNA: TGTGCCAGCAGCTTGACAGACGCCGGAAACAATCAGCCCCAGCATTTT.

The chain links TRBV28 to TRBJ2-2; D uncertain. The CDR3 is 13 amino acids. The germline V and J ends were trimmed by 3 bases and 1 base, with 3 bases remaining between them. In germline, CDR1 is MDHEN, CDR2 SYDVKM. In DNA form, the CDR3 reads TGTGCCAGCAGTTTGCGGAACACCGGGGAGCTGTTTTTT. Protein sequence: CASSLRNTGELFF.

The chain combines TRBV30 with TRBJ1-4; maybe TRBD1 (5 bases). The CDR3 consists of 13 residues. CDR1 is GTSNPN, CDR2 SVGIG, per germline (reference sequence). V was pared by 2 bases and J by 6 bases, with 10 bases between. CDR3 in DNA: TGTGCCTGGAGTAAAGGGGCCGATGAAAAACTGTTTTTT. Protein sequence: CAWSKGADEKLFF.

The rearrangement links TRBV11-2 to TRBJ1-4, with D uncertain. CDR3 length equals 13 residues. Germline V gives CDR1 SGHAT, CDR2 FQNNGV. The V gene lost 5 bases and the J gene lost 6 bases, with 10 bases spanning the gap. CDR3 in amino acids: CASSRHLDEKLFF. As DNA, the CDR3 is TGTGCCAGCAGCCGACACTTGGATGAAAAACTGTTTTTT.

The chain employs TRBV2 and TRBJ1-1; 10 nucleotides align to TRBD1. This CDR3 has 16 residues. Germline CDR1 is SNHLY and CDR2 is FYNNEI. After removal of 6 bases from V and 1 base from J, the junction contained 8 bases not matched to a gene. The CDR3 loop reads CASRGRDRGGNTEAFF. The CDR3 DNA is TGTGCCAGCAGAGGAAGGGACAGGGGAGGGAACACTGAAGCTTTCTTT.